What follows is one TCR beta chain and its context. Assignment of participants to cohorts was predicated upon participant-reported clinical history. The data are from a study of blood T cell repertoires in COVID-19. Study in general: From T cells, B-cell-depleted T cells, or PBMCs came the material, which was cDNA or gDNA.

Generated by immunoSEQ multiplex PCR, the TCRdb table keeps only in-frame clones and is missing some. The table includes over 250,000 clones, roughly 89% detected once. J gave up 4 bases and V 4 bases, and 9 bases lay outside the gene matches. The CDR3 length is 16 residues. Germline values: CDR1 MNHNS, CDR2 SASEGT. The J gene is TRBJ2-1, the V gene TRBV6-1; TRBD2 agrees at 8 bases. The receptor was isolated from a woman aged 55-69 years who had recovered from COVID-19. Specimen: PBMCs or T cells enriched from blood (not recorded which). Written as DNA, the CDR3 is TGTGCCAGCAGTGCGTTACTAGCGGACGATTACAATGAGCAGTTCTTC. Amino acid sequence: CASSALLADDYNEQFF.